This entry concerns a single TCR beta chain. Its antigen is not known. Germline assignment: CDR1 SNHLY and CDR2 FYNNEI. Trimming removed 6 bases at V and 1 base at J, with 16 bases between. This CDR3 comprises 16 residues. The sample comes from a study of cytomegalovirus exposure and HLA in healthy donors. Study-level points and caveats: Investigators reported under 200 TCR beta chains as tied to cytomegalovirus.

The PCR had 60 Vbeta and 13 Jbeta primers. Per the study methods: Counted up in a later analysis, unique TCR beta chains came to 65 million to 80 million, with around 11 million shared. TCRdb's table, derived via immunoSEQ multiplex PCR, lists solely in-frame clones and lacks some. The DNA gave D and trimming, while V, J and clone size come from that table. The table includes roughly 180,000 clones, 78% detected once. Everyone who donated was a healthy bone marrow donor. Sample: PBMCs. This TCR derives from a woman in her 30s in good health and CMV-seropositive. The chain carries TRBV2 and TRBJ1-5; D gene uncertain. CDR3 coding DNA: TGTGCCAGCAGGCCAGGTTCTACGTGGAGCAATCAGCCCCAGCATTTT. This codes for CASRPGSTWSNQPQHF.